Included here is one T cell receptor (beta chain) sequence, with context. This clonotype was observed a handful of times. The clone's antigen remains unknown. No base qualities exist here, and no much larger clone lies one base off it. The data originate from a study of T cell repertoires in cytomegalovirus infection (dated by TCRdb to the late 2010s). At the level of the whole study: Alongside well-studied HLA-B-restricted epitopes, the peptide stimulations were aimed at recently identified HLA-C-restricted CMV epitopes, whose presentation resists viral immunomodulation. Donor HLA type was relevant to the analysis, because carriage of CMV infection together with the matching HLA type was indicated by public TCR beta signatures. The paper's findings and limits, for the study overall: In both this cohort and an independent roughly 350-donor cohort, the cumulative frequency of public TCR beta family members distinguished carriers of CMV infection plus the relevant HLA type. The ex vivo response was dominated by HLA-C-restricted CMV-specific TCR beta clonotypes, which also provided the single most frequent clonotype in two of eight donors.

TCRdb lists the instrument as Illumina HiSeq 1500. TCRdb took the public reads, trimmed them with fastp at Q25, ran MiXCR for clone calling and kept in-frame beta chains. Identical CDR3 protein sequences are pooled into one entry, listed with their most common genes and DNA. The sample table contains nearly 700,000 distinct CDR3 sequences; only one count was recorded for around a third of them. Around a sixth of the sample is held by the ten biggest clonotypes. This specimen's treatment or condition label, interpreted: in vitro stimulation with specific CMV peptide epitopes to enrich CMV-specific T cells. From the germline V gene (reference sequence), CDR1 is SEHNR and CDR2 is FQNEAQ. Including the terminal cysteine and phenylalanine, the CDR3 comprises 11 residues. Only CDR3 DNA remains: 33 bases, in frame from the first base. At the junction V is shortened by 11 bases and J by 3 bases; bases outside the gene matches: 3.

This receptor was obtained from a human donor in good health (CMV status not recorded). Some clones in this sample may be carry-over from other donors' samples. Here the sequenced sample was cultured PBMCs, taken from culture after CMV antigen stimulation. The chain is encoded by TRBV7-9 joined to TRBJ2-7; 8 central bases correspond to TRBD1. The CDR3 amino acid sequence is: CAGGTGYEQYF. The DNA sequence is given as TGTGCCGGGGGGACAGGCTACGAGCAGTACTTC.